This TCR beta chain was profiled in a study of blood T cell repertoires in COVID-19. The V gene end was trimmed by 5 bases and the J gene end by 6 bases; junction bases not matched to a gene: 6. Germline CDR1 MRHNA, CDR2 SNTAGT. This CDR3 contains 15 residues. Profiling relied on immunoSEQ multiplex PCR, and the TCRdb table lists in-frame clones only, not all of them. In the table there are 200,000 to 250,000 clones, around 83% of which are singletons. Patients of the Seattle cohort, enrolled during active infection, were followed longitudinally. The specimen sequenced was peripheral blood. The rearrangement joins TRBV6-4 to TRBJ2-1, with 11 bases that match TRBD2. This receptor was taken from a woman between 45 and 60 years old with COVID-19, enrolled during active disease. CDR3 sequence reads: CASSLLAGAGNEQFF. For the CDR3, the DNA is TGTGCCAGCAGTTTACTAGCGGGGGCGGGCAATGAGCAGTTCTTC.